What follows are 25 T cell receptor beta chains derived from one specimen sequenced in a study of blood T cells in healthy people across ages. With a J-beta primer mix and a sample-barcoded 5' primer, a second PCR ran roughly 7 to 11 cycles. One entry per CDR3 protein results from TCRdb running MiXCR on the 5' RACE reads. The data contain roughly 730,000 distinct CDR3 sequences, around 50% of them singletons. Sequenced input: blood. These receptor sequences come from a man aged 40-49 years in good health.

The chain couples TRBV20-1 to TRBJ2-5; 10 nucleotides align to TRBD2. V shed 5 bases and J 3 bases; nucleotides not matched to a gene: 6. The CDR3 is 14 residues long. Germline V gene lookup returns CDR1 DFQATT and CDR2 SNEGSKA (reference sequence). CDR3: CSALAGDQKETQYF. The CDR3 DNA reads TGCAGTGCTCTAGCGGGGGACCAAAAAGAGACCCAGTACTTC.

This clonotype showed up just a few times. V and J are TRBV7-3 and TRBJ2-7; 7 nucleotides agree with TRBD1. The CDR3 extends over 13 amino acids. After removal of 4 bases from V and 6 bases from J, the junction contained 6 bases not matched to a gene. From germline, CDR1 is SGHTA and CDR2 FQGTGA. CDR3 in DNA: TGTGCCAGCAGCTCACAGGGGCTCGGCGAGCAGTACTTC. It encodes CASSSQGLGEQYF.

The CDR3 spells CASSLGMSNQPQHF. The CDR3 DNA is TGTGCCAGCAGCTTAGGCATGTCAAATCAGCCCCAGCATTTT. This chain connects TRBV7-2 to TRBJ1-5, with D unclear. The CDR3 runs 14 residues. The V gene lost 1 base and the J gene lost 4 bases, with 8 bases spanning the gap. CDR1 is SGHTA and CDR2 is FQGNSA in the germline V gene.

A few counts support this clonotype. V and J are TRBV29-1 and TRBJ2-1; D may be TRBD1 or TRBD2 (5 bases each). The germline V gene has CDR1 SQVTM and CDR2 ANQGSEA. The CDR3 covers 14 residues. V lost 5 bases and J 3 bases, leaving 14 bases between the germline ends. CDR3 nucleotide sequence: TGCAGCGTTATGGGGGTCGGATTCTACAATGAGCAGTTCTTC. It yields the protein CSVMGVGFYNEQFF.

This chain uses TRBV20-1 with TRBJ1-2; 7 nucleotides match TRBD1. This CDR3 has 11 residues. J gave up 9 bases and V 1 base, and 2 bases lay outside the gene matches. In germline, CDR1 is DFQATT, CDR2 SNEGSKA (reference sequence). The CDR3 protein is CSARGQGSYTF. DNA of the CDR3: TGCAGTGCTAGAGGACAGGGAAGCTACACCTTC.

The chain employs TRBV10-3 and TRBJ1-1; D might be TRBD1 (5 bases). V dropped 0 bases and J dropped 7 bases, with 6 bases sitting between them. This CDR3 region has 12 residues. Germline lookup yields CDR1 ENHRY and CDR2 SYGVKD. CDR3 sequence reads: CAISESGVEAFF. The DNA for the CDR3 is TGTGCCATCAGTGAGTCAGGGGTTGAAGCTTTCTTT.

The V gene is TRBV7-2, the J gene TRBJ2-7, with 7 bases fitting TRBD1. V trimming: 5 bases; J trimming: 5 bases; junction bases outside the gene matches: 15. Looked up from germline, CDR1 is SGHTA and CDR2 is FQGNSA. CDR3 length: 16 amino acids. CDR3 in amino acids: CASSPTRTGPSDEQYF. Written as DNA, the CDR3 is TGTGCCAGCAGCCCGACCCGGACAGGCCCTTCGGACGAGCAGTACTTC.

The CDR3 reads CASSVLGGSLYEQYF. DNA for the CDR3: TGTGCCAGCAGTGTATTAGGGGGGAGTCTCTACGAGCAGTACTTC. The V and J genes are TRBV2 and TRBJ2-7; D is perhaps TRBD1 or TRBD2 (6 bases each). The germline V gene encodes CDR1 SNHLY and CDR2 FYNNEI. V was shortened by 4 bases and J by 3 bases, with 16 bases between the two germline ends. The CDR3 has 15 amino acids.

In this sample, this clonotype turned up a few times. The rearrangement joins TRBV28 to TRBJ1-5; TRBD1 might be the D (6 bases). V gave up 6 bases and J gave up 1 base, with 13 bases separating them. Germline V CDR1 and CDR2: MDHEN, SYDVKM. The CDR3 runs 15 residues. CDR3 bases: TGTGCCAGCAGCGCCGGGACACTGAGCAATCAGCCCCAGCATTTT. Translation: CASSAGTLSNQPQHF.

The chain links TRBV5-1 to TRBJ2-7; 7 nucleotides match TRBD2. V lost 5 bases, J lost 0 bases, and 14 bases stayed unmatched. CDR1 SGHRS and CDR2 YFSETQ come from the germline V gene. This CDR3 contains 17 residues. CDR3 region: CASRPRPEGRASYEQYF. In DNA form, the CDR3 reads TGCGCCAGCAGGCCTCGGCCCGAGGGGAGGGCCTCCTACGAGCAGTACTTC. The full variable domain, completed using reference TRBV5-1 and TRBJ2-7, is KAGVTQTPRYLIKTRGQQVTLSCSPISGHRSVSWYQQTPGQGLQFLFEYFSETQRNKGNFPGRFSGRQFSNSRSEMNVSTLELGDSALYLCASRPRPEGRASYEQYFGPGTRLTVT.

This chain uses TRBV7-9 with TRBJ1-2, with D maybe TRBD1 (6 bases). In germline, CDR1 is SEHNR, CDR2 FQNEAQ (reference sequence). Deletions cut 5 bases from V and 2 bases from J, with 12 bases between. The CDR3 is 14 amino acids. Here the CDR3 reads CASSVGHLNYGYTF. CDR3 DNA: TGTGCCAGCAGCGTGGGACACCTAAACTATGGCTACACCTTC. Using reference TRBV7-9 and TRBJ1-2 for the parts outside the CDR3, the full variable domain is DTGVSQNPRHKITKRGQNVTFRCDPISEHNRLYWYRQTLGQGPEFLTYFQNEAQLEKSRLLSDRFSAERPKGSFSTLEIQRTEQGDSAMYLCASSVGHLNYGYTFGSGTRLTVV.

Only a few counts were recorded for this clonotype. This rearrangement joins TRBV4-2 to TRBJ2-4; TRBD1 matches at 7 bases. Germline V gene sequence: CDR1 LGHNA, CDR2 YNFKEQ. This CDR3 has 17 amino acids. V shed 1 base, J shed 0 bases, and the junction held 6 bases outside the gene matches. CDR3 nucleotide sequence: TGTGCCAGCAGCCAAGCCACAGGGGATGTAGCCAAAAACATTCAGTACTTC. It encodes CASSQATGDVAKNIQYF.

The table lists this clonotype with a few counts. The chain has TRBV7-9 and TRBJ1-6, with D possibly matching TRBD1 (6 bases). The CDR3 covers 16 residues. Germline V CDR1 and CDR2: SEHNR, FQNEAQ (reference sequence). V gave up 1 base and J gave up 7 bases, with 14 bases separating them. The CDR3: CASSLETGSDNSPLHF. DNA for the CDR3: TGTGCCAGCAGCTTAGAAACAGGGTCAGACAATTCACCCCTCCACTTT.

The count of this clonotype is one. The CDR3 DNA sequence: TGTGCCAGCAGCTTAACAGGGTTCAACCACGAGCAGTACTTC. Encoded protein: CASSLTGFNHEQYF. The gene calls are TRBV7-9 and TRBJ2-7, with a possible D match to TRBD1 (6 bases). Germline values: CDR1 SEHNR, CDR2 FQNEAQ (reference sequence). The CDR3 runs 14 residues. Trimming stripped 2 bases from V and 5 bases from J, with 13 bases between.

The CDR3 is CASRGEDSYEQYF. The DNA of the CDR3 is TGTGCCAGCAGAGGGGAGGACTCCTACGAGCAGTACTTC. This chain uses TRBV7-9 with TRBJ2-7; maybe TRBD2 (6 bases). Germline CDR1 reads SEHNR; CDR2 reads FQNEAQ (reference sequence). Trimming removed 6 bases at V and 0 bases at J, with 9 bases between. The CDR3 length is 13 residues.

This clonotype showed up just once. J is TRBJ1-1 and V is TRBV6-5; unclear D gene. CDR1 and CDR2 from the germline V gene are MNHEY and SVGAGI. V lost 8 bases and J 4 bases, leaving 17 bases between the germline ends. The CDR3 is 14 amino acids. CDR3 nucleotide sequence: TGTGCCAGCGCTGAGAGGGCCGAAGGCACTGAAGCTTTCTTT. Its translation is CASAERAEGTEAFF.

This rearrangement joins TRBV7-2 to TRBJ1-2, with a possible D match to TRBD1 (5 bases). Germline V gene sequence: CDR1 SGHTA, CDR2 FQGNSA. Trimming took 2 bases from V and 4 from J, leaving 11 bases between them. CDR3 length equals 14 residues. The CDR3 here is CASSLPGNLYGYTF. The CDR3 DNA sequence: TGTGCCAGCAGCTTACCAGGGAACCTCTATGGCTACACCTTC.

This rearrangement joins TRBV27 to TRBJ2-3; TRBD1 aligns across 7 bases. J lost 3 bases, V lost 5 bases, and 8 bases had no gene match. CDR1 is MNHEY and CDR2 is SMNVEV in the germline V gene (reference sequence). This CDR3 has 15 amino acids. The CDR3 DNA is TGTGCCAGCAGTCTTGACAGGGCCCAGACAGATACGCAGTATTTT. It yields the protein CASSLDRAQTDTQYF.

This chain joins TRBV7-2 and TRBJ1-2, with D hard to call. This CDR3 region has 15 residues. Germline CDR1 SGHTA, CDR2 FQGNSA. Trimming took 0 bases from V and 4 from J, leaving 12 bases between them. As DNA, the CDR3 is TGTGCCAGCAGCTTAGCGTTAACAGCTACCTATGGCTACACCTTC. It codes for CASSLALTATYGYTF.

The chain couples TRBV27 to TRBJ2-3, with a weak D call TRBD2 (5 bases). The CDR3 sequence is 17 residues long. V lost 2 bases to trimming and J lost 0 bases, with 15 bases between them. The germline CDR1 and CDR2 sequences are MNHEY and SMNVEV (reference sequence). The CDR3 coding sequence is TGTGCCAGCAGTTTAGCCCCCTTAAGGGAGAGCACAGATACGCAGTATTTT. Protein: CASSLAPLRESTDTQYF.

This clonotype was observed a few times. The J gene is TRBJ2-3, the V gene TRBV20-1; tentative D call: TRBD1 (5 bases). Trimming left V 1 base short and J 1 base short, with 9 bases between. The CDR3 contains 14 residues. Germline-derived CDR1 and CDR2 are DFQATT and SNEGSKA (reference sequence). CDR3 sequence (DNA): TGCAGTGCTAGAGTACCAGGGCGCACAGATACGCAGTATTTT. This gives the protein CSARVPGRTDTQYF.

This clonotype came up once. This CDR3 is CASSRTRAASSYNEQYF. CDR3 DNA: TGCGCCAGCAGCCGGACTAGGGCAGCCAGCTCCTACAATGAGCAGTACTTC. The chain links TRBV5-1 to TRBJ2-1, with 7 bases fitting TRBD2. Gene TRBJ2-7 matches the end of the DNA better, so the J call may be wrong. CDR1 and CDR2 from the germline V gene are SGHRS and YFSETQ. The CDR3 extends over 17 amino acids.

This clonotype was observed a handful of times. The chain uses TRBV11-1 and TRBJ2-7, with D possibly TRBD2 on 5 matching bases. Trimming cost V 5 bases and J 0 bases, with 11 bases left between them. Per the germline V gene, CDR1 is SGHAT and CDR2 is FQDESV (reference sequence). The CDR3 spans 14 residues. CDR3 nucleotide sequence: TGTGCCAGCAGCGTAGGACTGGCCTCCTACGAGCAGTACTTC. Translated, it gives CASSVGLASYEQYF.

This clonotype was observed a few times. The rearrangement links TRBV9 to TRBJ2-1; a possible D gene is TRBD2 (6 bases). This CDR3 region has 16 residues. V was pared by 5 bases and J by 3 bases, with 18 bases between. CDR1 and CDR2 from the germline V gene are SGDLS and YYNGEE. CDR3 in amino acids: CASRPGLHDFYNEQFF. The CDR3 region has the DNA TGTGCCAGCAGACCGGGACTTCACGACTTCTACAATGAGCAGTTCTTC.

V gene TRBV12-3 or TRBV12-4 combines with J gene TRBJ1-2; no clear D gene. V was pared by 5 bases and J by 9 bases, with 16 bases between. The CDR3 runs to 13 residues. CDR3 region: CASSVSQDQSYTF. The CDR3 nucleotides read TGTGCCAGCAGTGTGAGCCAGGACCAAAGCTACACCTTC.